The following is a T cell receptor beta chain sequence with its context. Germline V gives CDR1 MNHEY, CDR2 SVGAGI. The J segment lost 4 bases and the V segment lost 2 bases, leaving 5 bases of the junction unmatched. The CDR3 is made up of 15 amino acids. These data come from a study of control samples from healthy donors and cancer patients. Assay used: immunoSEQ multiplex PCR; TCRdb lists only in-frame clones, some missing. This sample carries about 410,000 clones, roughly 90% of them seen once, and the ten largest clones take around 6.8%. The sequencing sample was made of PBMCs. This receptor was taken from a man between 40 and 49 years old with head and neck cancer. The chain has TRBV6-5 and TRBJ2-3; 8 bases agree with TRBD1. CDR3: CASSYRTGTSDTQYF. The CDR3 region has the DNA TGTGCCAGCAGTTACCGGACAGGGACTTCAGATACGCAGTATTTT.